This T cell receptor (beta chain) was observed in a study of CD8+CD57+ T cells in acquired aplastic anemia. Study outcomes and limitations: Patients had roughly 30 CD8+ CDR3 sequences in common with controls (the shared set). Patients and controls had CD8+ Simpson's diversity values that were not significantly distinct.

Patients chosen for sequencing had shown CD8+CD57+ cell expansion by flow cytometry. At the time of blood sampling, patients had not yet received any therapy. CDR3 length: 14 amino acids. V was clipped by 3 bases and J by 3 bases, with 11 bases between them. Germline CDR1 SGHDN, CDR2 FVKESK. The template used for profiling TCR beta VDJ and CDR3 was genomic DNA. MiXCR, run by TCRdb on the reads, gives a single entry per CDR3 protein. The sample lists around 150,000 distinct CDR3 sequences, 40% to 50% occurring once. This clonotype was recorded many times. Its antigen is still unknown. The material sequenced was sorted CD4+, CD8+, or CD8+CD57+ T cells (not recorded which) from PBMCs. This TCR derives from a human donor with aplastic anemia. This sequence joins TRBV14 and TRBJ1-2; TRBD1 is a possible D gene (6 bases). Here the CDR3 reads CASSHTDRDYGYTF. CDR3 DNA sequence: TGTGCCAGCAGCCACACGGACAGAGACTATGGCTACACCTTC.